This TCR beta chain emerged from a study of T cell changes during pregnancy in multiple sclerosis. Sequenced by immunoSEQ multiplex PCR; TCRdb stores in-frame clones only, minus some. This sample carries approximately 39,000 clones, approximately 94% of them seen once, and the ten largest clones take under 0.5%. From germline, CDR1 is ENHRY and CDR2 SYGVKD. This CDR3 region has 13 residues. The junction had 2 bases not matched to a gene; V was cut back by 2 bases and J by 7 bases. This rearrangement joins TRBV10-3 to TRBJ1-2; 9 nucleotides match TRBD1. Here the sequenced sample was CD4+ T cells from peripheral blood mononuclear cells, taken in the second trimester of pregnancy. The sequence derives from a female donor with multiple sclerosis, enrolled in a pregnancy study. The CDR3 DNA sequence: TGTGCCATCAGTGAGGGACAGGGGTTTGGCTACACCTTC. The encoded protein is CAISEGQGFGYTF.